In this sample, the clone carrying this TCR beta chain turned up many times. Antigen: not known. This record belongs to a study of CD8 T cells in ankylosing spondylitis. A single record per CDR3 protein comes from TCRdb applying MiXCR to the 5' RACE reads. The table lists 700,000 to 850,000 distinct CDR3 sequences, over 9.5% of them singletons. Between the trimmed V and J ends, which lost 7 bases and 1 base, there was a span of 10 bases. Germline V lookup: CDR1 DFQATT, CDR2 SNEGSKA (reference sequence). The length of the CDR3 is 12 residues. Study-wide results and limits: Blood from ankylosing spondylitis patients appeared to carry a characteristic roughly 8-variant TCR beta motif.

The material sequenced was blood, either unsorted or a sorted T cell fraction (not recorded which). J is TRBJ1-1 and V is TRBV20-1; D gene ambiguous. The receptor's source is a male donor with ankylosing spondylitis. This chain's CDR3 is CSVGPGNTEAFF. The DNA of the CDR3 is TGCAGTGTAGGGCCCGGGAACACTGAAGCTTTCTTT.